One TCR beta chain is described in this entry. Its antigen is unknown. The data derive from a study of cytomegalovirus exposure and HLA in healthy donors. Generated by immunoSEQ multiplex PCR, the TCRdb table keeps only in-frame clones and is missing some. This sample has 60,000 to 90,000 clones, with about 93% found just once. The CDR3 runs to 15 residues. The germline gives CDR1 KGHSH, CDR2 LQKENI. V shed 4 bases and J 3 bases; nucleotides not matched to a gene: 4. General study findings and limits: TCR sequences were mostly rare, though some public TCRs occurred in many donors. It was found in a later analysis that first-cohort TCR clusters tended to co-occur in the roughly 120 validation repertoires. Reports indicated that the classifier achieved high specificity and sensitivity in diagnosing cytomegalovirus status. The listing of approximately 160 TCR beta chains classed them as cytomegalovirus-associated.

This sequence originates from a woman between 18 and 29 years old in good health and CMV-seronegative. Source material: PBMCs. V usage is TRBV18 and J usage is TRBJ1-5; 9 positions match TRBD1. The CDR3 loop reads CASSLRTGDNQPQHF. Written as DNA, the CDR3 is TGTGCCAGCTCACTGAGGACAGGGGACAATCAGCCCCAGCATTTT.